The T cell receptor (beta chain) described here comes from a study of cytomegalovirus exposure and HLA in healthy donors. The study ran its PCR with 60 Vbeta and 13 Jbeta primers. The repertoire was sequenced with immunoSEQ multiplex PCR; TCRdb's copy has only in-frame clones and lacks some. The top ten hold about 0.8% of the sample, which has 110,000 or so clones, 13% to 15% seen once. The sample holds a few counts of this clone. Germline V CDR1 and CDR2: SGHVS, FQNEAQ. With 5 bases clipped from V and 2 bases from J, the junction kept 8 bases outside the gene matches. The CDR3 loop spans 17 amino acids.

The receptor comes from a female donor in good health and CMV-seronegative. The material sequenced was PBMCs. This chain links TRBV7-8 with TRBJ2-5; 13 bases are a match to TRBD2. The CDR3 loop is CASSKRGLAGVQETQYF. The CDR3 nucleotides read TGTGCCAGCAGCAAGCGCGGACTAGCGGGGGTGCAAGAGACCCAGTACTTC.